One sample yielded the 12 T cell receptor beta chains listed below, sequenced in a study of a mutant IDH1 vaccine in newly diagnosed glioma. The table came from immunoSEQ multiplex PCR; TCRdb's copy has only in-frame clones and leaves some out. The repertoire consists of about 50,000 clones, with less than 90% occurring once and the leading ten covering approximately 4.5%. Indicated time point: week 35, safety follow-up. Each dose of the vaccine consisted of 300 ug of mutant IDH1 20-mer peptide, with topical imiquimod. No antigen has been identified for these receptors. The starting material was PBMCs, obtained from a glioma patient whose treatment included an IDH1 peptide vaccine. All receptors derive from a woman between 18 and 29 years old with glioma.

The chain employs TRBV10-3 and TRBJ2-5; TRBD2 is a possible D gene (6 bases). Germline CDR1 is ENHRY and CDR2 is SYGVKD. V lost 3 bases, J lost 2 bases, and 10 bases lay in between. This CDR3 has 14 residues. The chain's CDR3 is CAISEGTAQETQYF. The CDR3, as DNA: TGTGCCATCAGTGAAGGGACTGCGCAAGAGACCCAGTACTTC.

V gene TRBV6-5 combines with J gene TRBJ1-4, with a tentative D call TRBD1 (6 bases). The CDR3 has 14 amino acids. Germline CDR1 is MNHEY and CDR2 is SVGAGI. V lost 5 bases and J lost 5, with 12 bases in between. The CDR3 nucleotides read TGTGCCAGCAGTCAACACAGGGTCAATGAAAAACTGTTTTTT. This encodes CASSQHRVNEKLFF.

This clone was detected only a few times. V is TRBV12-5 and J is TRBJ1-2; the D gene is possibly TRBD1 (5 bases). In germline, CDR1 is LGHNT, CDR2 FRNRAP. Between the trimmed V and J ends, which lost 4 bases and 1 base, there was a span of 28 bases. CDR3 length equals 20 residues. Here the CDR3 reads CASGYPGGSADIRSNYGYTF. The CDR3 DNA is TGTGCTAGTGGTTATCCGGGGGGAAGCGCCGACATACGAAGTAACTATGGCTACACCTTC.

The CDR3, as DNA: TGTGCCAGCAGTTACGGGACAGGTATTTACAATGAGCAGTTCTTC. As protein: CASSYGTGIYNEQFF. The chain combines TRBV6-5 with TRBJ2-1, with 8 bases aligning to TRBD1. The length of the CDR3 is 15 residues. With V trimmed by 2 bases and J by 4 bases, 4 bases remained unmatched. Germline-derived CDR1 and CDR2 are MNHEY and SVGAGI.

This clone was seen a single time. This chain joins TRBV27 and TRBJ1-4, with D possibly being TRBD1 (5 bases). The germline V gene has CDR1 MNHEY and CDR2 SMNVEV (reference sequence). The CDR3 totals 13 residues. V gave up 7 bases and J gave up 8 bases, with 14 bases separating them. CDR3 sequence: CASKTRGVEKLFF. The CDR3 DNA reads TGTGCCAGCAAAACAAGGGGCGTCGAAAAACTGTTTTTT.

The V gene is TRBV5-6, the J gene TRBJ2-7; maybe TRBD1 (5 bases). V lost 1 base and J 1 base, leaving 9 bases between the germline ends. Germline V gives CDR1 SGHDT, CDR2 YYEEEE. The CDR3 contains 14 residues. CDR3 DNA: TGTGCCAGCAGCTTGAGGGGCCCATCCTACGAGCAGTACTTC. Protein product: CASSLRGPSYEQYF.

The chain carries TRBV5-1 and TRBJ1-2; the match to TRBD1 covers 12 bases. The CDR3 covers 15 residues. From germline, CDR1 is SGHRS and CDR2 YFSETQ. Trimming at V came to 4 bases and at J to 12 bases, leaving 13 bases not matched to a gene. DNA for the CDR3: TGCGCCAGCAGCCTCTCCGGGACAGGGGGCAATTGGGACACCTTC. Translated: CASSLSGTGGNWDTF.

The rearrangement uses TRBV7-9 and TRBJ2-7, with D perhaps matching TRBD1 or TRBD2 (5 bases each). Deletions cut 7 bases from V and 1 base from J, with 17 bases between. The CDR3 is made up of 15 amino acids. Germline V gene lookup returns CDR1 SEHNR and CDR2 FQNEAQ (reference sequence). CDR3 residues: CASTMGPRGSYEQYF. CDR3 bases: TGTGCCAGCACGATGGGACCTAGAGGATCCTACGAGCAGTACTTC.

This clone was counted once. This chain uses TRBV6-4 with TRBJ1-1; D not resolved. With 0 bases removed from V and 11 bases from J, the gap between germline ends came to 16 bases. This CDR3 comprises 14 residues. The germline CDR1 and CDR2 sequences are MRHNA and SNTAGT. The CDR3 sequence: CASSDSYGAVEAFF. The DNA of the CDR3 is TGTGCCAGCAGTGACTCGTACGGAGCGGTAGAGGCTTTCTTT.

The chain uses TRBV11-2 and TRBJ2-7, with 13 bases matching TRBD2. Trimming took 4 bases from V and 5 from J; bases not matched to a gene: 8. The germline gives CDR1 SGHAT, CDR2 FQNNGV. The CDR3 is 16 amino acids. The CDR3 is CASSYGLAGVQNEQYF. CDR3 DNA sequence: TGTGCCAGCAGCTACGGACTAGCGGGGGTTCAAAACGAGCAGTACTTC. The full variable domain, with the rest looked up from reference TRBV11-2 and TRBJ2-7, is EAGVAQSPRYKIIEKRQSVAFWCNPISGHATLYWYQQILGQGPKLLIQFQNNGVVDDSQLPKDRFSAERLKGVDSTLKIQPAKLEDSAVYLCASSYGLAGVQNEQYFGPGTRLTVT.

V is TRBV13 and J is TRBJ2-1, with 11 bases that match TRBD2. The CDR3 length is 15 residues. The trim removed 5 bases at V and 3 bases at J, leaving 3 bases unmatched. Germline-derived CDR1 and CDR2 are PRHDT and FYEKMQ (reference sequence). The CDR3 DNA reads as TGTGCCAGCAGCCCGGGACTAGCGGACTACAATGAGCAGTTCTTC. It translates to CASSPGLADYNEQFF.

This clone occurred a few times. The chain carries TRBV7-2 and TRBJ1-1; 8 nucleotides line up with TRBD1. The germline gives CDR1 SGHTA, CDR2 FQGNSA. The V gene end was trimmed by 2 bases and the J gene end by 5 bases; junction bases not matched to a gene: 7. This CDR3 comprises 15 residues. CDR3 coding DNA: TGTGCCAGCAGCTTACTAAGTACAGGGGGGACTGAAGCTTTCTTT. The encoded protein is CASSLLSTGGTEAFF.